The clone carrying this T cell receptor (beta chain) has ten or more counts. Antigen: not known. This entry belongs to a study of T cells in Graves' hyperthyroidism and ophthalmopathy. Study results and limitations: Ophthalmopathy and stable hyperthyroidism were told apart by a 13 V-J model. Ophthalmopathy onset followed model prediction by a median approximately six months. Most expanded thyroid clonotypes above 0.001 also appeared in blood.

RNA transcripts provided the source from which TCR beta CDR3 regions were amplified. Researchers ran a first-round RT-PCR on the TCR CDR3 using the HTBI primer set. Using its own MiXCR run on the multiplex PCR reads, TCRdb lists one record per CDR3 protein. The sample lists more than 300,000 distinct CDR3 sequences, more than 14% occurring once. The CDR3 runs 15 residues. Trimming removed 5 bases from V and 2 bases from J; junction bases left unmatched: 5. The germline V gene encodes CDR1 MNHNS and CDR2 SASEGT. In the ophthalmopathy cohort, Clinical Activity Score was at least 3, NOSPECS grade at least 4, and duration under 3 months.

This chain joins TRBV6-1 and TRBJ2-3; TRBD1 aligns across 9 bases. What was sequenced was blood. The receptor comes from a woman between 25 and 40 years old with Graves' ophthalmopathy. The CDR3 reads CASSPGTGFTDTQYF. The CDR3 DNA follows: TGTGCCAGCAGTCCCGGGACAGGGTTCACAGATACGCAGTATTTT.